Below, 20 T cell receptor beta chains from the same sample are listed, as sequenced in a study of T cell clonality in common variable immunodeficiency. Clones were read by immunoSEQ multiplex PCR, and TCRdb kept only the in-frame ones, dropping some. The sample includes about 42,000 clones, none of them occurring once. Sequencing was performed on peripheral blood mononuclear cells. Source of these receptors: a person aged 18 to 75 in good health.

This clone was seen at least ten times. The CDR3 end is not reached by the read, which stops 3 residues before it; the germline J gene fills it in. The V call is TRBV19, the J call TRBJ2-7; no clear D. Looked up from germline, CDR1 is LNHDA and CDR2 is SQIVND (reference sequence). Trimming stripped 5 bases from V and 2 bases from J, with 7 bases between. The CDR3 loop spans 12 amino acids. CDR3 loop: CASSPGAYEQYF. Incomplete CDR3 DNA: TGTGCCAGTAGTCCAGGAGCCTACGAG.

This clone was recorded at least ten times. The read stops 3 residues short of the end of the CDR3; the missing end is completed from the germline J gene. This rearrangement joins TRBV29-1 to TRBJ1-1; the match to TRBD1 covers 10 bases. Germline CDR1 is SQVTM and CDR2 is ANQGSEA. Trimming removed 7 bases from V and 4 bases from J; junction bases left unmatched: 3. CDR3 size: 12 residues. CDR3 loop: CSGRTGGTEAFF. The CDR3 DNA, read in part, is TGCAGCGGGCGGACAGGGGGCACTGAA. The full variable domain, with the rest looked up from reference TRBV29-1 and TRBJ1-1, is SAVISQKPSRDICQRGTSLTIQCQVDSQVTMMFWYRQQPGQSLTLIATANQGSEATYESGFVIDKFPISRPNLTFSTLTVSNMSPEDSSIYLCSGRTGGTEAFFGQGTRLTVV.

This clone has at least ten counts. The read terminates 3 residues ahead of where the CDR3 ends, so the germline J gene completes it. The chain is built from TRBV19 and TRBJ1-6; D might be TRBD1 (5 bases). Germline CDR1 and CDR2: LNHDA and SQIVND (reference sequence). With 2 bases removed from V and 7 bases from J, the gap between germline ends came to 6 bases. This CDR3 spans 13 amino acids. Here the CDR3 reads CASSIQGNSPLHF. The sequenced CDR3 bases are TGTGCCAGTAGTATACAGGGAAATTCACCC. Using reference TRBV19 and TRBJ1-6 for the parts outside the CDR3, the full variable domain is DGGITQSPKYLFRKEGQNVTLSCEQNLNHDAMYWYRQDPGQGLRLIYYSQIVNDFQKGDIAEGYSVSREKKESFPLTVTSAQKNPTAFYLCASSIQGNSPLHFGNGTRLTVT.

This clone was counted at least ten times. The CDR3 goes on 3 residues after the read ends, and that part is filled in from the germline J gene. The chain links TRBV19 to TRBJ2-6, with TRBD1 identical over 7 bases. After removal of 7 bases from V and 0 bases from J, the junction contained 9 bases not matched to a gene. The CDR3 spans 17 residues. The germline CDR1 and CDR2 sequences are LNHDA and SQIVND (reference sequence). The CDR3 reads CASTYRGYNSGANVLTF. CDR3 DNA (partial): TGTGCCAGTACCTACAGGGGATACAACTCTGGGGCCAACGTC.

This clone has ten or more counts. The CDR3 is cut off 3 residues early in the read; its end comes from the germline J gene. The chain joins TRBV5-4 to TRBJ2-3, with 12 bases matching TRBD2. The CDR3 extends over 15 amino acids. Germline V CDR1 and CDR2: SGHNT, YYREEE (reference sequence). J was trimmed by 6 bases and V by 1 base; bases with no gene match: 3. The CDR3 loop is CASSLLAGGRDTQYF. The part of the CDR3 DNA that was read is TGTGCCAGCAGCTTGCTAGCGGGAGGGCGGGATACG.

This clone has a count of ten or more. The read finishes 3 residues shy of the CDR3 end, and the germline J gene is used to complete it. The rearrangement uses TRBV2 and TRBJ1-2; weak D call: TRBD1 (6 bases). The CDR3 contains 13 residues. Per the germline V gene, CDR1 is SNHLY and CDR2 is FYNNEI. The CDR3 sequence is CASSEGAAVGYTF. Incomplete CDR3 DNA: TGTGCCAGCAGTGAGGGGGCGGCCGTGGGG. The full variable domain, with the rest looked up from reference TRBV2 and TRBJ1-2, is EPEVTQTPSHQVTQMGQEVILRCVPISNHLYFYWYRQILGQKVEFLVSFYNNEISEKSEIFDDQFSVERPDGSNFTLKIRSTKLEDSAMYFCASSEGAAVGYTFGSGTRLTVV.

This clone came up a few times. The read ends 3 residues before the CDR3 terminus; that terminus is restored from the germline J gene. The chain recombines TRBV18 with TRBJ1-2; no firm D call. Germline assignment: CDR1 KGHSH and CDR2 LQKENI. The CDR3 runs to 15 residues. The CDR3 reads CASSKTSGVYNDYTF. CDR3 bases read: TGTGCCAGCTCAAAGACTAGCGGGGTTTACAATGAC.

This clone has ten or more counts. The missing CDR3 end, 3 residues past where the read stops, is filled in from the germline J gene. V and J are TRBV10-3 and TRBJ2-3, with 8 bases matching TRBD2. Germline assignment: CDR1 ENHRY and CDR2 SYGVKD. The CDR3 runs 14 residues. Trimming cost V 3 bases and J 6 bases; bases outside gene matches: 5. The CDR3 protein is CAISEAGVPDTQYF. The part of the CDR3 DNA that was read is TGTGCCATCAGTGAAGCGGGAGTCCCCGATACG.

This clone was found many times. Sequencing ends 3 residues short of the CDR3 end; the germline J gene provides the rest. This sequence joins TRBV29-1 and TRBJ2-2; 8 positions match TRBD2. From germline, CDR1 is SQVTM and CDR2 ANQGSEA. Trimming removed 4 bases from V and 1 base from J; junction bases left unmatched: 8. The CDR3 spans 16 residues. The DNA read from the CDR3 is TGCAGCGTTGGAGGCGGCAGCGGGAGGAACACCGGGGAG. Amino acids: CSVGGGSGRNTGE. The whole CDR3 region reads CSVGGGSGRNTGELFF.

At least ten counts were recorded for this clone. With the read ending 3 residues before the CDR3 end, the germline J gene is used to fill in that end. V and J are TRBV4-1 and TRBJ1-6; TRBD1 aligns across 8 bases. V was clipped by 0 bases and J by 7 bases; unmatched bases: 5. This CDR3 has 16 amino acids. Germline V lookup: CDR1 MGHRA, CDR2 YSYEKL. The CDR3 protein is CASSQDDRGGNSPLHF. CDR3 DNA, as far as it was read: TGCGCCAGCAGCCAAGATGACAGGGGTGGCAATTCACCC.

This clone showed up many times. The DNA ends 3 residues before the CDR3 does, and the rest of the CDR3 is filled in from the germline J gene. The V call is TRBV7-2, the J call TRBJ1-1; maybe TRBD1 (5 bases). CDR3 length: 15 residues. Germline CDR1 SGHTA, CDR2 FQGNSA. With 0 bases removed from V and 2 bases from J, the gap between germline ends came to 10 bases. CDR3 sequence reads: CASSLARQTNTEAFF. The CDR3 bases that were read are TGTGCCAGCAGCTTAGCGCGACAGACCAACACTGAA.

At least ten counts were recorded for this clone. The CDR3 goes on 3 residues after the read ends, and that part is filled in from the germline J gene. V usage is TRBV19 and J usage is TRBJ2-7, with D possibly matching TRBD2 (6 bases). The CDR3 consists of 15 residues. Trimming stripped 5 bases from V and 0 bases from J, with 14 bases between. The germline V gene has CDR1 LNHDA and CDR2 SQIVND (reference sequence). The CDR3 reads CASSQTSKGSYEQYF. The CDR3 DNA, read in part, is TGTGCCAGTAGTCAAACTAGCAAGGGCTCCTACGAG.

This clone was observed at least ten times. Sequencing ends 3 residues short of the CDR3 end; the germline J gene provides the rest. V is TRBV7-8 and J is TRBJ2-7, with D tentatively TRBD1 (6 bases). The ends were cut back, 0 bases at V and 6 bases at J, with 18 bases in the middle. This CDR3 region has 16 residues. CDR1 is SGHVS and CDR2 is FQNEAQ in the germline V gene. This CDR3 reads CASSLAFSQGASEQYF. Incomplete CDR3 DNA: TGTGCCAGCAGCTTAGCGTTTTCACAGGGTGCGTCCGAG.

This clone came up many times. The read stops 3 residues short of the end of the CDR3; the missing end is completed from the germline J gene. The chain employs TRBV19 and TRBJ1-5; 7 bases line up with TRBD1. Germline V gene sequence: CDR1 LNHDA, CDR2 SQIVND (reference sequence). J lost 4 bases, V lost 3 bases, and 15 bases had no gene match. The CDR3 runs 18 residues. CDR3 region: CASSMRQGDGSPNQPQHF. Partial CDR3 DNA: TGTGCCAGTAGTATGCGCCAGGGGGATGGTTCGCCGAATCAGCCC.

This clone was counted at least ten times. The CDR3 goes on 3 residues after the read ends, and that part is filled in from the germline J gene. The chain combines TRBV11-2 with TRBJ2-2; 9 nucleotides line up with TRBD1. Germline-derived CDR1 and CDR2 are SGHAT and FQNNGV. The junction had 2 bases not matched to a gene; V was cut back by 1 base and J by 5 bases. The CDR3 contains 15 residues. Incomplete CDR3 DNA: TGTGCCAGCAGCTTAGGGACAGGGGTGACCGGGGAG. Its protein is CASSLGTGVTGE. The full CDR3 protein is CASSLGTGVTGELFF. The full variable domain, with the rest looked up from reference TRBV11-2 and TRBJ2-2, is EAGVAQSPRYKIIEKRQSVAFWCNPISGHATLYWYQQILGQGPKLLIQFQNNGVVDDSQLPKDRFSAERLKGVDSTLKIQPAKLEDSAVYLCASSLGTGVTGELFFGEGSRLTVL.

Worth noting for this clone: The observed sequence ends 3 residues before the CDR3 terminus, with the missing tail filled in from the germline J gene. This rearrangement joins TRBV30 to TRBJ1-2; D may be TRBD1 (5 bases). Germline assignment: CDR1 GTSNPN and CDR2 SVGIG (reference sequence). The CDR3 runs 14 residues. The CDR3 here is CAWSRGGGGSDYTF. The CDR3 bases that were read are TGTGCCTGGAGCCGGGGCGGGGGGGGGAGTGAC.

This clone appeared many times. The CDR3 end lies 3 residues beyond the end of the read and is filled in from the germline J gene. The gene calls are TRBV6-1 and TRBJ2-1; the match to TRBD2 covers 8 bases. Trimming cost V 2 bases and J 6 bases; bases outside gene matches: 3. CDR3 size: 14 residues. Looked up from germline, CDR1 is MNHNS and CDR2 is SASEGT. The CDR3 spells CASSESGRVNEQFF. Partial CDR3 DNA: TGTGCCAGCAGTGAAAGCGGGAGAGTCAATGAG.

This clone showed up many times. The read gets to within 3 residues of the CDR3 end, and the germline J gene fills in the rest. The chain couples TRBV19 to TRBJ2-6; possibly TRBD1 for D (5 bases). V was trimmed by 7 bases and J by 2 bases, leaving 12 bases between them. This CDR3 is built from 15 residues. Germline-derived CDR1 and CDR2 are LNHDA and SQIVND (reference sequence). The sequenced part of the CDR3 DNA is TGTGCCAGTACAACCCAGGGCCCTGGGGCCAACGTC. Translating it yields CASTTQGPGANV. The complete CDR3 sequence is CASTTQGPGANVLTF.

This clone was seen at least ten times. The sequence runs out 3 residues before the end of the CDR3; the remainder is reconstructed from the germline J gene. The genes are TRBV4-2 and TRBJ2-3; no definite D call. The CDR3 is 14 residues long. CDR1 is LGHNA, CDR2 YNFKEQ, per germline. Trimming stripped 0 bases from V and 0 bases from J, with 4 bases between. The CDR3 loop is CASSQEQSTDTQYF. CDR3 DNA, as far as it was read: TGTGCCAGCAGCCAAGAACAGAGCACAGATACG.

This clone was seen at least ten times. The CDR3 bases that were read are TGTGCCAGCAGCTTTGGGACAGGGGATACG. Amino acids: CASSFGTGDT. The whole CDR3 protein is CASSFGTGDTQYF. This chain uses TRBV11-3 with TRBJ2-3; TRBD1 aligns across 9 bases. The read ends 3 residues before the CDR3 terminus; that terminus is restored from the germline J gene. Per the germline V gene, CDR1 is SGHNT and CDR2 is YENEEA. Unmatched junction bases numbered 1, after V lost 3 bases and J lost 6 bases. There are 13 residues in the CDR3.